This T cell receptor (beta chain) was sequenced during a study of T-cell reconstitution after alpha-beta-depleted transplantation in children (dated by TCRdb to about 2016). About the full investigation: The study quantitatively tracked T-cell immune reconstitution after TCRalphabeta/CD19-depleted allogeneic hematopoietic cell transplantation in children using TCR repertoire profiling.

Libraries were constructed by PCR. This sample was sequenced with an Illumina HiSeq 2500. Molecular barcoding was employed in the preparation of TCR libraries, with unique molecular identifiers being used to normalize TCRbeta repertoire quantification. In-frame beta chains were kept once TCRdb had trimmed the public reads at Q25 with fastp and called clones with MiXCR. Rows are unified per CDR3 protein, each entry keeping the most common DNA and genes. For this sample the table gives some 490,000 distinct CDR3 sequences, of which approximately 12% were detected only once. The ten largest make up less than 6.5% of the sample. This clonotype was seen many times. Its antigen remains undetermined. Base-call qualities are not available, and no considerably larger clone is one nucleotide away. This clonotype was sampled from a human donor who donated a stem cell graft to a child with combined immunodeficiency. Sequencing used PBMCs from the stem cell graft donor, obtained from the stem cell graft.

The sequenced DNA is TGCGCCAGCCAAAATTTGGGGCTAGGAGCGAACACCGGGGAGCTGTTTTTT. Its protein reads: CASQNLGLGANTGELFF. The chain is made from TRBV5-1 and TRBJ2-2, and possibly TRBD1, on 5 matching bases. In the germline V gene, CDR1 corresponds to SGHRS and CDR2 to YFSETQ. The junction shows trimming of 7 bases on V and 0 bases on J, plus 19 bases between the germline ends. Its CDR3 holds 17 amino acids, cysteine through phenylalanine. The kept DNA is CDR3 alone, 51 bases in frame from the first base. With all but the CDR3 taken from the reference TRBV5-1 and TRBJ2-2 genes, the full variable domain is: KAGVTQTPRYLIKTRGQQVTLSCSPISGHRSVSWYQQTPGQGLQFLFEYFSETQRNKGNFPGRFSGRQFSNSRSEMNVSTLELGDSALYLCASQNLGLGANTGELFFGEGSRLTVL.